The present T cell receptor (beta chain) was sequenced within a study of T cell repertoires in cytomegalovirus infection (dated by TCRdb to between 2017 and 2020). About the investigation overall: Donor HLA type was relevant to the analysis, because carriage of CMV infection together with the matching HLA type was indicated by public TCR beta signatures. Overall study outcomes, separate from this receptor: The ex vivo response was dominated by HLA-C-restricted CMV-specific TCR beta clonotypes, which also provided the single most frequent clonotype in two of eight donors. In both this cohort and an independent cohort of 350 or so donors, the cumulative frequency of public TCR beta family members distinguished carriers of CMV infection plus the relevant HLA type.

TCRdb lists the instrument as Illumina HiSeq 1500. TCRdb reanalyzed the raw reads on its own, using fastp at Q25 for trimming and MiXCR for clone calling, and kept in-frame beta chains. CDR3 protein duplicates are merged, each entry listing the most common genes and DNA. For this sample there are a few hundred thousand distinct CDR3 sequences; around a quarter appear just once. Under 15% of the sample is held by the ten biggest clonotypes. As concerns this clonotype: Which antigen it targets is not known. Within one base of it there is no much larger clone, and no base qualities were kept.

From the germline V gene (reference sequence), CDR1 is GTSNPN and CDR2 is SVGIG. Germline trimming: 5 bases from V, 8 bases from J; junction bases outside gene matches: 9. Measured from the cysteine to the phenylalanine, the CDR3 is 14 residues long. The CDR3 DNA has 42 bases and is translated from base 1. Material: PBMCs. The receptor's source is a human donor in good health (CMV status not recorded). Some clones in this sample may be carry-over from other donors' samples. The chain links TRBV30 with TRBJ2-2; TRBD2 aligns with 9 central bases. The sequence in DNA is TGTGCCTGGCAACCGGGACTAGCTGGTGGGGAGCTGTTTTTT. Its protein reads: CAWQPGLAGGELFF.